This is a list of T cell receptor beta chains from one sample in a study of T cell repertoires in cytomegalovirus infection. No cognate antigen is known for these TCRs. A single record per CDR3 protein comes from TCRdb applying MiXCR to the reads. The sample shows approximately 1,000,000 distinct CDR3 sequences, 25% to 40% of them seen only once. The sequencing used cultured CD8+ T cells from PBMCs, collected from culture after CMV antigen stimulation. The receptors here all came from a human donor in good health (CMV status not recorded). Some clones in this sample may be carry-over from other donors' samples. Both conserved end residues are trimmed from each CDR3.

cdr3_aa j_call v_call
ASSIPGKGGNEQF TRBJ2-1 TRBV5-5
ASRPRQGGETQY TRBJ2-5 TRBV7-6
ASSLGGGPPTDTQY TRBJ2-3 TRBV7-2
ASSVRAYTDTQY TRBJ2-3 TRBV6-1
ASSYSLQSNTGELF TRBJ2-2 TRBV6-2/TRBV6-3
SAIQPLH TRBJ1-6 TRBV20-1
ASSRRDRAPNQPQH TRBJ1-5 TRBV5-6
ASSPSGEGGINNEQF TRBJ2-1 TRBV7-8
ASSAQGANPYNEQF TRBJ2-1 TRBV7-9
ASKGLAGVTGELF TRBJ2-2 TRBV12-3/TRBV12-4
AISATAQETQY TRBJ2-5 TRBV10-3
ASSLLGGGAPDTQY TRBJ2-3 TRBV7-8
AGGPRSGELF TRBJ2-2 TRBV6-2/TRBV6-3
ATSRALAGGHNEQF TRBJ2-1 TRBV15
SASRWQETQY TRBJ2-5 TRBV20-1
ASSVTQDEGPNNGYT TRBJ1-2 TRBV9
ASLEGTYEQY TRBJ2-7 TRBV12-5
SAREGEQRIPYEQY TRBJ2-7 TRBV20-1